Presented here are 4 T cell receptor beta chains from one specimen sequenced in a study of beta chain features in type 1 diabetes. General study findings and limits: Shortening that was moderate but significant affected the TCRB CDR3s of Type 1 diabetes patients in all four CD4+ subsets.

These receptors have no known antigen. Of the isolated RNA, all was reverse transcribed, and so the sequenced material was expressed TCRB transcripts. The repertoire was sequenced with immunoSEQ multiplex PCR; TCRdb's copy has only in-frame clones and lacks some. Counted here are under 300,000 clones, approximately 15% occurring once; the ten biggest clones make up about 0.019%. The source material was naive CD4+ T cells from blood. Source of these receptors: a young man with type 1 diabetes.

The chain joins TRBV4-1 to TRBJ2-3; 9 bases fit TRBD2. Looked up from germline, CDR1 is MGHRA and CDR2 is YSYEKL. The junction had 4 bases not matched to a gene; V was cut back by 4 bases and J by 2 bases. This CDR3 spans 15 amino acids. The CDR3 protein is CASSRRLADTDTQYF. CDR3 coding DNA: TGCGCCAGCAGCCGACGACTAGCGGACACAGATACGCAGTATTTT.

Comment on this clone: The same CDR3 arises from other DNA sequences in this sample as well. The gene calls are TRBV2 and TRBJ2-5, with D unclear. The CDR3 extends over 10 amino acids. V dropped 6 bases and J dropped 4 bases, with 3 bases sitting between them. The germline CDR1 and CDR2 sequences are SNHLY and FYNNEI. The CDR3 DNA follows: TGTGCCAGCAGCCGAGAGACCCAGTACTTC. It is translated as CASSRETQYF.

This clone showed up just a few times. The DNA of the CDR3 is TGTGCCACCAGCAGAGGAGGGGAGGCGAGCAGGCTCGAGCAGTACTTC. Residues: CATSRGGEASRLEQYF. V usage is TRBV15 and J usage is TRBJ2-7, with D possibly TRBD2 on 6 matching bases. CDR1 is LNHNV, CDR2 YYDKDF, per germline (reference sequence). CDR3 length: 16 amino acids. V was pared by 1 base and J by 6 bases, with 19 bases between.

The V gene is TRBV25-1, the J gene TRBJ1-1, with D tentatively TRBD1 (6 bases). CDR3 length equals 14 residues. V lost 6 bases to trimming and J lost 8 bases, with 19 bases between them. Germline CDR1 is MGHDK and CDR2 is SYGVNS. CDR3 sequence (DNA): TGTGCCAGCAGAAACAGGGTGGGAGGGGCAGAAGCTTTCTTT. This encodes CASRNRVGGAEAFF.